This section outlines one T cell receptor (beta chain) sequence together with its context. Its cognate antigen is unknown. The PCR was carried out with 60 Vbeta primers and 13 Jbeta primers. As originally analysed: Per a later analysis, the number of unique TCR beta chains was about 80 million, of which some 9.9 million were shared. The assay was immunoSEQ multiplex PCR, and TCRdb's table has in-frame clones only and misses some. The V and J calls and clone size were taken over from that table, and D and trimming were inferred from the DNA. The sample data list around 44,000 clones. The data were taken from a study of cytomegalovirus exposure and HLA in healthy donors. Study-wide findings and caveats: Researchers left out some V segments, among them TRBV6-2 and TRBV6-3, as indistinguishable. Fewer than 20,000 TCR beta sequences were associated with HLA alleles at 0.05 false discovery rate in a later analysis.

The V gene's germline CDR1 is MDHEN and CDR2 SYDVKM. This CDR3 is 15 amino acids long. Germline trimming cut 6 bases from V and 0 bases from J; bases unmatched to any gene: 8. The source is a male donor in good health and CMV-seropositive. The specimen was PBMCs. The chain employs TRBV28 and TRBJ2-7, with TRBD1 identical over 7 bases. The CDR3 loop reads CASRPTGTDSYEQYF. The CDR3 DNA reads as TGTGCCAGCAGGCCTACCGGGACAGACTCCTACGAGCAGTACTTC.